This T cell receptor beta chain was recorded in a study of cytomegalovirus exposure and HLA in healthy donors (dated by TCRdb to between 2016 and 2019). About the investigation overall: In an earlier analysis of 450 to 750 of the donors, 276 Gb of sequence data and 90 million to 130 million unique TCR beta sequences from approximately 180 million T cells were reported. An early release covering roughly 640 HLA-typed donors comprised approximately 290 gigabases of sequencing data and roughly 85 million unique TCR sequences. Of the roughly 400 genotyped donors, 81% were placed in the genetic ancestry cluster associated with self-reported Caucasian donors. The aim of the study was to test whether cataloging public T cell receptors could identify signatures of past pathogen exposure. The study used immunosequencing to profile the T cell repertoires of more than 650 subjects and linked those repertoires to cytomegalovirus serostatus. Besides the first cohort of around 700 subjects, a separate validation cohort made up of 90 to 150 different subjects was used. To predict cytomegalovirus infection status, the study brought together high-throughput TCR immunosequencing, statistical association of individual TCRs with disease status, and machine learning. To study patterns of TCR occurrence, a later analysis re-analyzed previously published TCR beta repertoires from more than 550 donors and added high-resolution HLA genotyping. The later analysis used no new phenotypic data to find candidate immune exposures, relying instead on TCR beta sequences and their occurrence across donors. An earlier analysis of about 600 of the donors used high-throughput TCR beta sequencing to judge whether each TCR beta V gene segment behaved as functional or pseudogenic. Donor age, sex, ethnicity and CMV serostatus were compiled alongside the repertoire data. A later genetic analysis took genome-wide SNP genotypes for 398 of the 666 donors and used that subset as a discovery cohort. Every discovery cohort repertoire had been produced on one sequencing platform. Both class I and class II loci were covered by HLA typing, at four-digit resolution. Typing coverage differed by locus: A, B, C, DRB1 and DQB1 were typed in roughly 620-640 donors, DQA1 in roughly 510, DPA1 in around 610, and DPB1 in around 440. A handful of DR-DQ haplotypes were handled as single units for association and clustering because linkage in the cohort was strong. Among 300 to 450 genotyped donors of the cohort, an average of approximately 240,000 unique TCR beta nucleotide sequences were sequenced per donor, about a sixth of them non-productive. The investigation overall reported the following: In a later genetic analysis, a missense DCLRE1C variant was associated with V-gene and J-gene trimming of TCR beta chains, and the association was replicated in an independent cohort. In an earlier analysis of approximately 590 of the donors, most TCR beta V segments were observed in productive rearrangements about 87% or about 30% of the time, broadly matching IMGT annotations. The sequencing pipeline was judged likely to have produced a cluster of highly shared sequence variants as a technical artifact. Because the 87-base-pair reads could not distinguish some IMGT-functional V segments, including TRBV6-2 and TRBV6-3, those segments were excluded. The classifier was reported to diagnose cytomegalovirus status with high specificity and sensitivity in both the original cohort and the validation cohort. In a later analysis, TCR association rates were found to vary across HLA loci, with the most associated TCRs seen for DRB1 alleles and the fewest for HLA-C alleles. In a later analysis, HLA-associated TCR beta chains were found to be more clonally expanded and to have lower generation probabilities than equally common non-associated chains. In this cohort, only TCR beta chains were sequenced, and detectable features were limited by the absence of alpha or paired-chain data. A later analysis reported that several top co-occurrence clusters appeared linked to parvovirus B19, influenza, CMV and Epstein-Barr virus. In vitro tests confirmed that a few of the cytomegalovirus-associated TCR beta chains recognize cytomegalovirus antigens. For the cohort, immune exposure information was limited to CMV serostatus. A further reported finding was that TCR beta sequences accurately predicted the HLA-A and HLA-B alleles for most subjects in the first cohort. The earlier analysis of some 540 of the donors excluded 15 to 20 rarely observed V segments, including chromosome 9 orphons, because counts were too low. Most CMV-associated TCR beta chains appeared to be HLA-restricted in a later analysis, and the HLA associations seemed to be driven largely by CMV exposure. Sequencing depth was assumed to be roughly uniform across donors in the presence/absence analyses, though that assumption may not hold. Specific HLA alleles were associated with 16,951 TCR beta sequences at a false discovery rate of 0.05 in a later analysis. In the study, around 150 TCR beta chains were listed as associated with cytomegalovirus. Compared with the roughly 670-donor mean, donors in an Asian-associated ancestry cluster had fewer N-insertions in productive TCRs, according to a later genetic analysis. Strong co-occurrence of HLA alleles, especially DR and DQ, made assigning TCR associations to individual alleles difficult. Because some donors lacked HLA typing at each locus, the association tests relied only on the typed subset. The authors suggested that the approach could potentially be generalized to other disease states and immunological phenotypes. Correlated functional status among segregating V segments might be attributable to linkage disequilibrium, but an unknown experimental factor could not be ruled out. Across donors, most TCR sequences were observed very rarely, whereas some public TCRs were present in many individuals.

Notes on this clone: Its antigen is still unknown. Per-base quality was not reported, and no clone a single base away is much larger than it.

CDR1 SEHNR and CDR2 FQNEAQ were looked up in the germline V gene (reference sequence). The CDR3 runs 16 amino acids, cysteine and phenylalanine included. CDR3 DNA only is kept here, 48 bases in frame from base 1. The V and J ends are trimmed by 1 base and 7 bases, leaving 20 bases between them. The cohort was made up of about 670 healthy bone marrow donors. At the time of sampling, all cohort members were nominally healthy, though unrecorded immune exposures were likely present. The donor tested CMV seropositive, placing the donor among the roughly 270 seropositive members of the cohort. Each donor provided a peripheral blood sample, and peripheral blood mononuclear cells were used for TCR beta sequencing. Genomic DNA was extracted from the blood cell samples with the Qiagen DNeasy Blood Extraction Kit. Library method: the immunoSEQ multiplex PCR assay. A mixture of 60 forward primers for TCR Vbeta segments and 13 reverse primers for TCR Jbeta segments was used in the multiplex PCR. The CDR3 region of rearranged TCR beta genes was amplified from genomic DNA by a multiplex PCR assay. On the Illumina HiSeq System, the amplified TCR beta libraries were sequenced as 87-base-pair reads. The paper's data handling went like this. In a later analysis, some 80 million unique TCR beta chains were counted across the roughly 670 repertoires, and around 10 million of these chains were shared by at least two donors. Raw reads were error-corrected and collapsed into unique sequences by a nearest-neighbor algorithm in which closely related sequences were merged to remove PCR and sequencing errors. To assign V, D and J gene segments, CDR3 sequences were aligned to IMGT reference sequences. Each retained sequence needed at least a six-nucleotide match to both a V gene segment and a J gene segment. Rearrangements were classified as productive when the CDR3 lacked stop codons and remained in frame with V and J, and all other rearrangements were classified as non-productive. CDR3 was defined by IMGT convention, running from the second conserved V-encoded cysteine to the conserved J-encoded phenylalanine. Sequences without an unambiguous match to a single V gene segment were excluded from the earlier analysis of a few hundred of the donors. An earlier analysis of a few hundred of the donors called V segments functional above 56.7% productive rearrangements and segregating when the between-donor standard deviation exceeded 5%. A statistical classification framework was developed to diagnose cytomegalovirus status using the catalog of TCR beta chain sequences. A later analysis assigned V and J genes by comparing TCR nucleotide sequences with IMGT/GENE-DB human TR gene sequences. Using the TCRdist pipeline, a later analysis assigned CDR3 sequences along with most-parsimonious VDJ recombination scenarios. A later analysis defined each TCR beta chain by its CDR3 amino acid sequence plus V-gene family, and excluded reads lacking a unique V-gene family. A later analysis removed 550 to 700 highly shared, low-generation-probability nucleotide sequences to deal with suspected cross-contamination and a sequencing artifact. A later analysis calculated a clonal expansion index for each public chain from normalized within-repertoire ranks of inferred template counts. In a later analysis, generation probabilities were computed using a VDJ recombination model fitted to out-of-frame rearrangements, and the results were checked against IGoR. A later analysis scored TCR-TCR, TCR-HLA and TCR-CMV co-occurrence with hypergeometric tests, applying a repertoire-size bias correction to TCR pairs. A later analysis estimated false discovery rates by permuting HLA or CMV assignments 20 times. A later analysis grouped co-occurring TCRs with DBSCAN, adding TCRdist sequence similarity when clustering within HLA-allele-positive subsets. Co-occurrence clustering excluded repertoires with fewer than 30,000 or more than 120,000 public chains, plus five with anomalous nucleotide sharing. TCRdb holds this immuneACCESS table with in-frame rearrangements only. Some clones are missing; in checked studies, unresolved V genes explain under half, and the rest has no known cause. V and J calls and clone size follow that table, whereas D and trimming were derived from the DNA. Recorded for this sample are some 140,000 clones; less than 80% of them occurred a single time. Of the sample, 8.8% falls within the top ten clones.

The clonotype originates from a woman between 45 and 60 years old in good health and CMV-seropositive. This receptor chain uses TRBV7-9 and TRBJ2-7; matching of 7 bases hints at TRBD2 as the D gene. The sample taken for sequencing was PBMCs. The CDR3: CASSLGGGGLEGEQYF. The sequenced DNA is TGTGCCAGCAGCTTAGGAGGCGGGGGCTTGGAGGGGGAGCAGTACTTC.